The rows below give T cell receptor beta chains drawn from one sample of a study of cytomegalovirus exposure and HLA in healthy donors. The table came from immunoSEQ multiplex PCR; TCRdb's copy has only in-frame clones and leaves some out. The ten most abundant clones cover over 4% of a sample with about 67,000 clones. The sample was PBMCs. These receptors were taken from a woman aged 40 to 50 in good health and CMV-seropositive. CDR3s include the opening cysteine and the closing phenylalanine or tryptophan. A D gene is named only where the DNA matches it firmly.

v_call,j_call,d_call,cdr3_nt,cdr3_aa
TRBV30,TRBJ1-5,-,TGTGCCTGGAGTGTAGGGTACAGGGAGAGCAATCAGCCCCAGCATTTT,CAWSVGYRESNQPQHF
TRBV4-3,TRBJ2-2,-,TGCGCCAGCAGCCAAGAAGGGAGTTGGGCCACCGGGGAGCTGTTTTTT,CASSQEGSWATGELFF
TRBV5-4,TRBJ2-5,TRBD2,TGTGCCAGCAGCGGACCTAGCGGGAGGGCCTATGTAGAGACCCAGTACTTC,CASSGPSGRAYVETQYF
TRBV6-6,TRBJ1-5,-,TGTGCCAGCAGTTACGACAGAGACCATAGCAATCAGCCCCAGCATTTT,CASSYDRDHSNQPQHF
TRBV10-3,TRBJ1-1,TRBD1,TGTGCCATCAGCGGGGGACAGGTAGGGTCCACTATGAACACTGAAGCTTTCTTT,CAISGGQVGSTMNTEAFF
TRBV5-1,TRBJ2-7,TRBD2,TGCGCCAGCAGCTTGGGACTAGCGGGAGGCTCCTACGAGCAGTACTTC,CASSLGLAGGSYEQYF
TRBV18,TRBJ1-1,-,TGTGCCAGCTCACCAGGCCGGAGGGGTGGTGAAGCTTTCTTT,CASSPGRRGGEAFF
TRBV27,TRBJ2-3,TRBD1,TGTGCCAGCAGTTTGACAGGGGGCACAGATACGCAGTATTTT,CASSLTGGTDTQYF
TRBV15,TRBJ2-7,-,TGTGCCACCAGCATAAGGGAAGGGAGTTACGAGCAGTACTTC,CATSIREGSYEQYF
TRBV19,TRBJ1-5,-,TGTGCCAGTAGGAACGAGAATAGCAATCAGCCCCAGCATTTT,CASRNENSNQPQHF
TRBV5-1,TRBJ1-2,-,TGCGCCAGCAGCTTGGCGGGCTATGGCTACACCTTC,CASSLAGYGYTF
TRBV18,TRBJ2-2,-,TGTGCCAGCTCGCCGGACAGGAACACCGGGGAGCTGTTTTTT,CASSPDRNTGELFF
TRBV28,TRBJ2-2,-,TGTGCCAGCAGTTTAGATGGGGCGGTCGGCGGGCTGTTTTTT,CASSLDGAVGGLFF
TRBV7-2,TRBJ2-1,-,TGTGCCAGCAGCTTAAGCCATGAGCAGTTCTTC,CASSLSHEQFF
TRBV5-4,TRBJ1-4,-,TGTGCCAGCAGATCGGGATCAACTAATGAAAAACTGTTTTTT,CASRSGSTNEKLFF
TRBV4-3,TRBJ2-5,TRBD1,TGCGCCAGCAGCCGACAGGTTGGACAGGGGGCGGAAGAGACCCAGTACTTC,CASSRQVGQGAEETQYF
TRBV6-4,TRBJ2-1,TRBD2,TGTGCCAGCAGCGGTAATAGCGGGAGCTCCGATGAGCAGTTCTTC,CASSGNSGSSDEQFF
TRBV30,TRBJ2-7,-,TGTGCCTGGCGCGGTCCTCCGACCGAGCAGTACTTC,CAWRGPPTEQYF
TRBV6-4,TRBJ2-3,TRBD2,TGTGCCAGCAGTGCAGCGGGAGAAGGATCAGATACGCAGTATTTT,CASSAAGEGSDTQYF
TRBV27,TRBJ2-7,-,TGTGCCAGCAGTTTTAGTAGCGCCTCCTACGAGCAGTACTTC,CASSFSSASYEQYF
TRBV27,TRBJ1-1,-,TGTGCCAGCAGTTTCAGGGGTGAAGCTTTCTTT,CASSFRGEAFF
TRBV19,TRBJ1-5,TRBD1,TGTGCCTGCTCTACAGGGGATAGCAATCAGCCCCAGCATTTT,CACSTGDSNQPQHF
TRBV10-3,TRBJ2-7,TRBD2,TGTGCCATCGGCGGGAGGAGCTACGAGCAGTACTTC,CAIGGRSYEQYF
TRBV9,TRBJ2-1,TRBD2,TGTGCCAGCAGCCCTAGGGGCGGGAGGATCGACAATGAGCAGTTCTTC,CASSPRGGRIDNEQFF
TRBV7-8,TRBJ2-5,-,TGTGCCAGCAGCTTACCCAGCGGTTTGGACCCACTGTACCAAGAGACCCAGTACTTC,CASSLPSGLDPLYQETQYF